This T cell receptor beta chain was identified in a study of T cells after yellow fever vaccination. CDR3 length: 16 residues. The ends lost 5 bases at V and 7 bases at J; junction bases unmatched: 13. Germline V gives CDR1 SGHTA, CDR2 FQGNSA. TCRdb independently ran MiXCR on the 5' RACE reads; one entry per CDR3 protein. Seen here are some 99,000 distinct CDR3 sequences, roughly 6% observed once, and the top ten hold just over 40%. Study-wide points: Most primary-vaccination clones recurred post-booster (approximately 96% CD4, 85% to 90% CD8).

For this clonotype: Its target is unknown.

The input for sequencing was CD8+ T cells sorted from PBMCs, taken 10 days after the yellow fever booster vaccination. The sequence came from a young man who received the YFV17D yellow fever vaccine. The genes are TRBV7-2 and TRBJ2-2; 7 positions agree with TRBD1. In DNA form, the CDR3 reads TGTGCCAGCAGCCCCCGCGGCACCTACAGGGGCGGGGAGCTGTTTTTT. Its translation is CASSPRGTYRGGELFF.